This passage covers 13 T cell receptor beta chains from one sample sequenced in a study of shared T cell receptors in the human thymus. The method was immunoSEQ multiplex PCR; TCRdb's version includes in-frame clones alone and lacks a portion of them. The sample yields 600,000 or so clones, around 87% seen once. These data also featured in a second study, about human thymus T cells.

Input material: thymocytes. Receptor source: a boy younger than two with a congenital heart defect.

V gene TRBV5-6 combines with J gene TRBJ1-2; a possible D gene is TRBD1 (6 bases). CDR3 length equals 17 residues. The germline V and J ends were trimmed by 1 base and 6 bases, with 22 bases remaining between them. In germline, CDR1 is SGHDT, CDR2 YYEEEE. The DNA for the CDR3 is TGTGCCAGCAGCTTGCAAAGAGACAGGTCCTCTTGGAATGGCTACACCTTC. Its protein product is CASSLQRDRSSWNGYTF.

The J gene is TRBJ1-5, the V gene TRBV7-8, with TRBD1 identical over 8 bases. J lost 7 bases, V lost 5 bases, and 22 bases had no gene match. The CDR3 length is 19 residues. The germline V gene encodes CDR1 SGHVS and CDR2 FQNEAQ. CDR3 nucleotides: TGTGCCAGCAGCGACACCGGGACAGGAAACCTTCTGGTGCTCCAGCCCCAGCATTTT. This sequence encodes CASSDTGTGNLLVLQPQHF.

The chain recombines TRBV2 with TRBJ2-1; D gene unclear. Trimming stripped 2 bases from V and 6 bases from J, with 11 bases between. Germline V gives CDR1 SNHLY, CDR2 FYNNEI. This CDR3 contains 14 residues. The DNA for the CDR3 is TGTGCCAGCAGTGAAAAGCTCCAACGCAATGAGCAGTTCTTC. This gives the protein CASSEKLQRNEQFF.

The chain combines TRBV7-2 with TRBJ2-7; 8 nucleotides agree with TRBD2. V was clipped by 0 bases and J by 4 bases; unmatched bases: 5. The germline V gene has CDR1 SGHTA and CDR2 FQGNSA. CDR3 length: 15 amino acids. The CDR3 bases are TGTGCCAGCAGCTTAGCAGCCGGGGGGGAATACGAGCAGTACTTC. Amino acids: CASSLAAGGEYEQYF.

The chain recombines TRBV11-2 with TRBJ2-7, with TRBD2 matching over 8 bases. CDR1 is SGHAT, CDR2 FQNNGV, per germline. The CDR3 has 18 amino acids. After removal of 1 base from V and 4 bases from J, the junction contained 15 bases not matched to a gene. CDR3 amino acids: CASSLAPRVAGNSYEQYF. CDR3 DNA: TGTGCCAGCAGCTTAGCTCCCCGAGTAGCGGGGAACTCTTACGAGCAGTACTTC.

The chain recombines TRBV23-1 with TRBJ1-1; possibly TRBD1 for D (5 bases). TRBV23-1 is given ORF status, its function remaining uncertain. V was shortened by 11 bases and J by 6 bases, with 16 bases between the two germline ends. This CDR3 contains 12 residues. DNA of the CDR3: TGCGCCCACCCGGGGGTCCAAGCTGAAGCTTTCTTT. Protein product: CAHPGVQAEAFF.

Here the CDR3 reads CASSYRDRGSYEQYF. CDR3 coding DNA: TGTGCCAGCAGTTACCGGGACAGGGGATCCTACGAGCAGTACTTC. The chain is built from TRBV6-5 and TRBJ2-7; the match to TRBD1 covers 10 bases. Germline CDR1 MNHEY, CDR2 SVGAGI. The CDR3 consists of 15 residues. The V and J ends lost 2 bases and 1 base, in that order; junction bases with no gene match: 2.

The CDR3 region has the DNA TGCGCCAGCAGTGAGAGGGACTCAGGGAACACTGAAGCTTTCTTT. Translating it yields CASSERDSGNTEAFF. The chain links TRBV10-2 to TRBJ1-1; weak D call: TRBD1 (5 bases). With 2 bases removed from V and 1 base from J, the gap between germline ends came to 11 bases. The V gene's germline CDR1 is WSHSY and CDR2 SAAADI. The CDR3 has 15 residues.

The CDR3 DNA reads as TGTGCCAGCAGCTCTAGGATGGACACCTCCTACGAGCAGTACTTC. It translates to CASSSRMDTSYEQYF. V is TRBV7-9 and J is TRBJ2-7, with a tentative D call TRBD1 (5 bases). V lost 4 bases to trimming and J lost 0 bases, with 13 bases between them. The germline gives CDR1 SEHNR, CDR2 FQNEAQ (reference sequence). The CDR3 is made up of 15 amino acids.

Of note for this clone: Additional DNA sequences in this sample encode the identical CDR3. The rearrangement joins TRBV11-2 to TRBJ1-6, with D unresolved. Trimming shortened V by 3 bases and J by 13 bases, and 13 bases separated the two germline ends. CDR3 length: 13 amino acids. CDR1 is SGHAT and CDR2 is FQNNGV in the germline V gene. The CDR3 reads CASSLASESPLHF. The CDR3 DNA reads TGTGCCAGCAGCTTGGCTAGTGAATCCCCCCTCCACTTT.

The chain combines TRBV10-3 with TRBJ2-1; a weak D match, TRBD2 (5 bases). The CDR3 has 16 amino acids. V was cut by 6 bases and J by 3 bases, with 18 bases left in between. Germline CDR1 ENHRY, CDR2 SYGVKD. CDR3 sequence reads: CAISATDLSRYNEQFF. The CDR3 coding sequence is TGTGCCATCAGCGCTACGGACTTGTCCCGCTACAATGAGCAGTTCTTC.

As to this clone: Other DNA sequences of this sample code for an identical CDR3. This chain joins TRBV25-1 and TRBJ2-7, with a tentative D call TRBD1 (5 bases). Trimming left V 6 bases short and J 3 bases short, with 15 bases between. This CDR3 has 14 residues. Germline-derived CDR1 and CDR2 are MGHDK and SYGVNS. DNA for the CDR3: TGTGCCAGCAGCGAGAACTTTAGGGGCTACGAGCAGTACTTC. Its translation: CASSENFRGYEQYF.

The V and J genes are TRBV7-2 and TRBJ2-3; tentatively, D is TRBD1 (5 bases). CDR1 and CDR2 (germline): SGHTA, FQGNSA. With 4 bases removed from V and 1 base from J, the gap between germline ends came to 12 bases. This CDR3 has 15 residues. This CDR3 is CASSSTGVGTDTQYF. The CDR3 coding sequence is TGTGCCAGCAGCTCCACAGGAGTTGGCACAGATACGCAGTATTTT.